The T cell receptor beta chain under discussion was sequenced for a study of regulatory T cells in long-lasting Graves disease. Overall study: Persistent Graves' disease denoted over 5 years of antithyroid drugs plus positive TSH receptor antibodies. Study-level findings and limits: Persistent disease preferred TRBV28, TRBJ1-2 and TRBJ2-5; new disease, TRBV20-1 and TRBJ2-1.

Worth noting for this clonotype: The antigen remains unidentified.

The authors built TCR beta libraries using iRepertoire HTBI primers and Arm-PCR of CDR3 regions. Authors' processing steps: Spanning all samples, the identified segments comprised 60 to 80 TRBV and some 15 TRBJ. TCRdb called the multiplex PCR reads again in MiXCR, with one record for every CDR3 protein. The V and J calls and clone size are TCRdb's, not the authors'. The table lists some 420,000 distinct CDR3 sequences, about 20% of them singletons. V lost 4 bases, J lost 2 bases, and 15 bases lay in between. This CDR3 is 16 amino acids long. Germline V gene data show CDR1 as SGHDN and CDR2 as FVKESK. Time point noted: persistent/refractory GD, antithyroid drugs over 5 years with positive TRAb. TCR sequences were obtained from RNA taken from PBMCs. Peripheral blood, nine milliliters of it, was drawn into EDTA tubes.

The receptor was derived from a female donor with Graves disease. The chain employs TRBV14 and TRBJ1-3; tentatively, D is TRBD1 (6 bases). Sample: peripheral blood mononuclear cells (PBMCs), taken when the disease was refractory, from a patient treated with antithyroid drugs. CDR3 loop: CASSRALTGTGNTIYF. In DNA form, the CDR3 reads TGTGCCAGCAGCCGAGCACTAACAGGGACTGGAAACACCATATATTTT. Together with reference TRBV14 and TRBJ1-3, the CDR3 gives the full variable domain: EAGVTQFPSHSVIEKGQTVTLRCDPISGHDNLYWYRRVMGKEIKFLLHFVKESKQDESGMPNNRFLAERTGGTYSTLKVQPAELEDSGVYFCASSRALTGTGNTIYFGEGSWLTVV.